The next 20 T cell receptor beta chains were all read from a single sample in a study of T cell responses to AZD1222 COVID-19 vaccine. TCRdb's table, derived via immunoSEQ multiplex PCR, lists solely in-frame clones and lacks some. This sample has approximately 150,000 clones, with roughly nine tenths found just once. The source was peripheral blood, collected 28 days after the second AZD1222 dose. These receptors came from an adult who received the AZD1222 COVID-19 vaccine.

The rearrangement links TRBV2 to TRBJ2-3; D possibly matches TRBD1 or TRBD2 (5 bases each). Per the germline V gene, CDR1 is SNHLY and CDR2 is FYNNEI. Between the trimmed V and J ends, which lost 6 bases and 4 bases, there was a span of 14 bases. The CDR3 consists of 14 residues. The CDR3 is CASRTRVGADTQYF. The CDR3 nucleotides read TGTGCCAGCAGGACCCGGGTGGGGGCAGATACGCAGTATTTT.

The chain has TRBV19 and TRBJ1-4; unclear D gene. CDR3 length: 14 amino acids. Germline V gene data show CDR1 as LNHDA and CDR2 as SQIVND (reference sequence). The V and J ends lost 7 bases and 8 bases respectively, with 17 bases between them. CDR3 region: CASKPASRSEKLFF. CDR3 coding DNA: TGTGCCAGTAAGCCAGCGTCTCGTTCAGAAAAACTGTTTTTT.

The chain has TRBV4-1 and TRBJ1-2, with no clear D. Trimming removed 3 bases from V and 6 bases from J, with 17 bases in between. Germline V gene sequence: CDR1 MGHRA, CDR2 YSYEKL. CDR3 length: 15 residues. Written as DNA, the CDR3 is TGCGCCAGCAGCCAGGGCCGGAGGTCGATAAATGGCTACACCTTC. The encoded protein is CASSQGRRSINGYTF.

V usage is TRBV11-2 and J usage is TRBJ1-2; possible D gene TRBD1, 6 bases. Trimming stripped 5 bases from V and 9 bases from J, with 19 bases between. Germline lookup yields CDR1 SGHAT and CDR2 FQNNGV. The CDR3 covers 14 residues. The CDR3 DNA sequence: TGTGCCAGCAGCCCTGGACAGAACTTGTTAAGCTACACCTTC. Its protein product is CASSPGQNLLSYTF.

About this clone itself: The junction differs from germline at one of its ends, possibly a read error. The chain combines TRBV28 with TRBJ2-7; 7 positions match TRBD1. CDR3 length: 13 amino acids. The germline V gene encodes CDR1 MDHEN and CDR2 SYDVKM. CDR3 sequence (DNA): TGTGCCAGCAGTCCGAGCCCTCGACAGGGAAAGAACTTC. It specifies CASSPSPRQGKNF.

The chain links TRBV7-8 to TRBJ2-7, with D perhaps given as TRBD1 or TRBD2 (6 bases each). The germline CDR1 and CDR2 sequences are SGHVS and FQNEAQ. The CDR3 loop spans 15 amino acids. V was clipped by 5 bases and J by 2 bases, with 16 bases between them. CDR3 region: CASSPLSRGAYEQYF. As DNA, the CDR3 is TGTGCCAGCAGCCCTCTTTCGAGGGGGGCCTACGAGCAGTACTTC.

The chain uses TRBV27 and TRBJ2-3; D is perhaps TRBD2 (6 bases). Germline assignment: CDR1 MNHEY and CDR2 SMNVEV (reference sequence). V lost 7 bases, J lost 4 bases, and 18 bases lay in between. CDR3 length: 15 residues. In nucleotides, the CDR3 is TGTGCCAGCATAACTATGGAGGGCCCCGCAGATACGCAGTATTTT. It codes for CASITMEGPADTQYF.

Worth noting for this clone: The sample holds other DNA sequences that translate to the same CDR3. The chain combines TRBV19 with TRBJ1-5; D possibly corresponds to TRBD1 (5 bases). Trimming removed 1 base from V and 3 bases from J, with 10 bases in between. CDR3 size: 15 residues. Germline V gene sequence: CDR1 LNHDA, CDR2 SQIVND (reference sequence). DNA of the CDR3: TGTGCCAGTAGTATAGTTGCAGGGAACAATCAGCCCCAGCATTTT. It translates to CASSIVAGNNQPQHF.

The gene calls are TRBV27 and TRBJ2-3, with TRBD2 identical over 9 bases. The V gene's germline CDR1 is MNHEY and CDR2 SMNVEV (reference sequence). The junction had 9 bases not matched to a gene; V was cut back by 6 bases and J by 2 bases. CDR3 size: 16 residues. The CDR3 nucleotides are TGTGCCAGCAGAACCTTAGCGGGAGAGTTCACAGATACGCAGTATTTT. Amino acids: CASRTLAGEFTDTQYF.

CDR3: CASSRRQGELFF. The CDR3 DNA sequence: TGTGCCAGCAGCCGCCGACAGGGAGAACTGTTTTTT. The chain has TRBV6-2 or TRBV6-3 and TRBJ2-2; 7 bases are shared with TRBD1. The CDR3 runs 12 residues. Germline CDR1 MNHEY, CDR2 SVGEGT. Losses at the gene ends were 6 bases for V and 14 bases for J; bases not matched to a gene: 9.

The chain has TRBV5-5 and TRBJ2-7, with 9 bases lining up with TRBD2. V dropped 7 bases and J dropped 2; count of bases not matched to a gene: 10. CDR1 and CDR2 (germline): SGHKS, YYEKEE (reference sequence). The CDR3 runs to 15 residues. The DNA of the CDR3 is TGTGCCAGCGGCCTACTAGCGGGCCACACCTACGAGCAGTACTTC. Translating it yields CASGLLAGHTYEQYF.

DNA for the CDR3: TGCGCCAGCAGCTCTGGGGGACAGCTTATTGAAAAACTGTTTTTT. Translation: CASSSGGQLIEKLFF. The rearrangement joins TRBV5-1 to TRBJ1-4; 7 positions match TRBD1. The CDR3 is 15 residues long. Germline CDR1 SGHRS, CDR2 YFSETQ. Trimming took 3 bases from V and 7 from J; bases not matched to a gene: 9.

This chain links TRBV30 with TRBJ2-7; 7 positions match TRBD2. The CDR3 is 14 residues long. Looked up from germline, CDR1 is GTSNPN and CDR2 is SVGIG (reference sequence). Trimming removed 2 bases from V and 2 bases from J; junction bases left unmatched: 6. The CDR3 loop is CAWSPGRPTYEQYF. The CDR3 DNA sequence: TGTGCCTGGAGTCCCGGGAGGCCGACCTACGAGCAGTACTTC.

The V gene is TRBV6-2 or TRBV6-3, the J gene TRBJ2-7, with TRBD2 identical over 7 bases. The trim removed 6 bases at V and 3 bases at J, leaving 17 bases unmatched. Germline V gives CDR1 MNHEY, CDR2 SVGEGT. This CDR3 is 17 amino acids long. CDR3 sequence (DNA): TGTGCCAGCAGCCCCGGGAGAACCAAAGCGGGGAGCTACGAGCAGTACTTC. Protein product: CASSPGRTKAGSYEQYF.

This clone was counted a single time. The V and J genes are TRBV4-1 and TRBJ1-1; TRBD1 might be the D (5 bases). The CDR3 extends over 16 amino acids. Trimming took off 0 bases at V and 0 bases at J, with 11 bases between the two ends. Germline V lookup: CDR1 MGHRA, CDR2 YSYEKL. The CDR3 protein is CASSQDPGTVNTEAFF. As DNA, the CDR3 is TGCGCCAGCAGCCAAGATCCCGGGACGGTGAACACTGAAGCTTTCTTT.

This rearrangement joins TRBV9 to TRBJ1-1; perhaps TRBD1 as D (5 bases). With 0 bases removed from V and 0 bases from J, the gap between germline ends came to 12 bases. The CDR3 is made up of 16 amino acids. Germline assignment: CDR1 SGDLS and CDR2 YYNGEE. CDR3 loop: CASSVGGALMNTEAFF. In nucleotides, the CDR3 is TGTGCCAGCAGCGTAGGAGGGGCCCTAATGAACACTGAAGCTTTCTTT. The variable domain in full, with the rest retrieved from reference TRBV9 and TRBJ1-1, is DSGVTQTPKHLITATGQRVTLRCSPRSGDLSVYWYQQSLDQGLQFLIQYYNGEERAKGNILERFSAQQFPDLHSELNLSSLELGDSALYFCASSVGGALMNTEAFFGQGTRLTVV.

This clone appeared a single time. The chain employs TRBV7-9 and TRBJ2-3, with 8 bases fitting TRBD1. Germline lookup yields CDR1 SEHNR and CDR2 FQNEAQ (reference sequence). The ends lost 1 base at V and 2 bases at J; junction bases unmatched: 5. The CDR3 extends over 16 amino acids. DNA for the CDR3: TGTGCCAGCAGCTTAGGGACAGGGTTTTTCACAGATACGCAGTATTTT. This codes for CASSLGTGFFTDTQYF.

This chain uses TRBV30 with TRBJ2-7; TRBD1 might be the D (6 bases). Germline V gives CDR1 GTSNPN, CDR2 SVGIG (reference sequence). Between the trimmed V and J ends, which lost 7 bases and 1 base, there was a span of 8 bases. This CDR3 contains 11 residues. CDR3 region: CASQGSYEQYF. In nucleotides, the CDR3 is TGTGCCTCACAGGGTTCCTACGAGCAGTACTTC.

The rearrangement links TRBV14 to TRBJ2-7; tentatively, D is TRBD1 (6 bases). This CDR3 region has 12 residues. Germline V gene sequence: CDR1 SGHDN, CDR2 FVKESK. The V end was cut by 4 bases, the J end by 7 bases, with 11 bases between. CDR3 in amino acids: CASSLQGWEQYF. The CDR3 coding sequence is TGTGCCAGCAGCCTACAGGGCTGGGAGCAGTACTTC.

The chain carries TRBV10-3 and TRBJ1-2; the match to TRBD1 covers 8 bases. CDR3 size: 18 residues. J lost 1 base, V lost 0 bases, and 10 bases had no gene match. Germline CDR1 is ENHRY and CDR2 is SYGVKD. As DNA, the CDR3 is TGTGCCATCAGTGAGTCGGGAAACAGGGGGTCGAATAACTATGGCTACACCTTC. This translates into CAISESGNRGSNNYGYTF.